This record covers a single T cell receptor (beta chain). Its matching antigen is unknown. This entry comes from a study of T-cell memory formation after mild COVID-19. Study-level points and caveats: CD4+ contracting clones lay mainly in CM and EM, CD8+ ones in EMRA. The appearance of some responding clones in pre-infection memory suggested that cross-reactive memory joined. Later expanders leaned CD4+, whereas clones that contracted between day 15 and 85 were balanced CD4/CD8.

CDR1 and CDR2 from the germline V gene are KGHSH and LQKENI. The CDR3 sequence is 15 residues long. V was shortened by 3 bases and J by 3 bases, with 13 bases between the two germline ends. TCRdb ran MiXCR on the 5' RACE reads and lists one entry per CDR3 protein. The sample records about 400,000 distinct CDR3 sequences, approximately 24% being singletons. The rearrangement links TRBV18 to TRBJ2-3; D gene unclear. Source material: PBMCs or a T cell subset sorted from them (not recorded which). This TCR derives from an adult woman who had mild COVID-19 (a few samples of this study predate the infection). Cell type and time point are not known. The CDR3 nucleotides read TGTGCCAGCTCACCCCCTTCGGAAAGAACAGATACGCAGTATTTT. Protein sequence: CASSPPSERTDTQYF.